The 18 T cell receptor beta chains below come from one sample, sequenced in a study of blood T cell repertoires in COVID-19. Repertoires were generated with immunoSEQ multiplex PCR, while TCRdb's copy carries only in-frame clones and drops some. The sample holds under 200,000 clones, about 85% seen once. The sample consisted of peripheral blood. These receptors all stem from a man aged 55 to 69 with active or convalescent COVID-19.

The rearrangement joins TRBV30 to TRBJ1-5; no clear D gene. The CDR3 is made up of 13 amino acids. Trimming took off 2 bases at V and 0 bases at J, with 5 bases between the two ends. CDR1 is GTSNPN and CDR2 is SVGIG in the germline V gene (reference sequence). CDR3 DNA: TGTGCCTGGAGTATGTATAGCAATCAGCCCCAGCATTTT. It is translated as CAWSMYSNQPQHF.

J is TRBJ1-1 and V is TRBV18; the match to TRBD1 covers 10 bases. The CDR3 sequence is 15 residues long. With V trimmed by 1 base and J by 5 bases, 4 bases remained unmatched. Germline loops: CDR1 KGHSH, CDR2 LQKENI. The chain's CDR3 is CASSPQTDRGTEAFF. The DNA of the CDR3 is TGTGCCAGCTCACCACAGACGGACAGGGGGACTGAAGCTTTCTTT.

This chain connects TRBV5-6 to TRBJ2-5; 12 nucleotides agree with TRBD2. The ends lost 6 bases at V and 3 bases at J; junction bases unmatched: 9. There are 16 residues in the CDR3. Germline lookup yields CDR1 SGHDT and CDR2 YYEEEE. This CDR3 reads CASNSLAGGLKETQYF. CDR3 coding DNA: TGTGCCAGCAACTCCCTAGCGGGGGGGCTCAAAGAGACCCAGTACTTC.

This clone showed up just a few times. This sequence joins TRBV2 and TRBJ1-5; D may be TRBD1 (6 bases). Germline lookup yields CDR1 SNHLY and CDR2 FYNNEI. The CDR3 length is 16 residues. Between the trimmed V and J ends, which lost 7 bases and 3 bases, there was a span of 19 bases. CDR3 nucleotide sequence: TGTGCCAGCATGGGGTTCAACCGGGACAACAATCAGCCCCAGCATTTT. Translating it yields CASMGFNRDNNQPQHF.

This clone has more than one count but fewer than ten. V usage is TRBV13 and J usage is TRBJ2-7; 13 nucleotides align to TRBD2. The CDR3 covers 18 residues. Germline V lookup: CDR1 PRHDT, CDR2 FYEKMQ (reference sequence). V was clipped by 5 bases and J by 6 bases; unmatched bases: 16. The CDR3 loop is CASSLWTSGGGKYGEQYF. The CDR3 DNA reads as TGTGCCAGCAGCCTCTGGACTAGCGGGGGAGGTAAATATGGCGAGCAGTACTTC.

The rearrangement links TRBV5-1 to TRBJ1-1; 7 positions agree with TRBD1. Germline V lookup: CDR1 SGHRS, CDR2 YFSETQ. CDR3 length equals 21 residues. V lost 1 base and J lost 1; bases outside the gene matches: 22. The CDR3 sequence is CASSLRGPPPGPNTRNTEAFF. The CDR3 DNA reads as TGCGCCAGCAGCTTGAGGGGGCCCCCCCCAGGCCCTAACACGCGGAACACTGAAGCTTTCTTT.

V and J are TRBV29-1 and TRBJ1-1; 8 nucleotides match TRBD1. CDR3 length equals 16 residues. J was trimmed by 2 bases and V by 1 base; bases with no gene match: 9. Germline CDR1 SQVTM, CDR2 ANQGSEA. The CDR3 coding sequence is TGCAGCGTTGAAGCCGGGACAGGAGTCTTTAACACTGAAGCTTTCTTT. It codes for CSVEAGTGVFNTEAFF. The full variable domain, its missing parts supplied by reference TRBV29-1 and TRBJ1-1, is SAVISQKPSRDICQRGTSLTIQCQVDSQVTMMFWYRQQPGQSLTLIATANQGSEATYESGFVIDKFPISRPNLTFSTLTVSNMSPEDSSIYLCSVEAGTGVFNTEAFFGQGTRLTVV.

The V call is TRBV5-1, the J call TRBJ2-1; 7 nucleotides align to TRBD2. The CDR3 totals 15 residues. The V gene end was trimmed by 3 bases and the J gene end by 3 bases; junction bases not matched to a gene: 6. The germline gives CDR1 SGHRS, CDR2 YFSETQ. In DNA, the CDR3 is TGCGCCAGCAGCTCCCGGGGGGACGACTACAATGAGCAGTTCTTC. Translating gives CASSSRGDDYNEQFF. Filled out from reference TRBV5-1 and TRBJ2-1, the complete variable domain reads KAGVTQTPRYLIKTRGQQVTLSCSPISGHRSVSWYQQTPGQGLQFLFEYFSETQRNKGNFPGRFSGRQFSNSRSEMNVSTLELGDSALYLCASSSRGDDYNEQFFGPGTRLTVL.

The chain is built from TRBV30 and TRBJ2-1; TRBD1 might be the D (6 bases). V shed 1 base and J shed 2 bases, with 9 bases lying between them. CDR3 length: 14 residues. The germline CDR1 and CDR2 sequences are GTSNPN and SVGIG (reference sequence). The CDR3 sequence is CAWSEGGAYNEQFF. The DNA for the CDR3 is TGTGCCTGGAGTGAAGGGGGTGCCTACAATGAGCAGTTCTTC.

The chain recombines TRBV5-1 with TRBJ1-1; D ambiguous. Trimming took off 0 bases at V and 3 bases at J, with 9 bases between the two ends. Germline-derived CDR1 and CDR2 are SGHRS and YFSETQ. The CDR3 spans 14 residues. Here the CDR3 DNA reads TGCGCCAGCAGCTTGGTGGTAGGAGACACTGAAGCTTTCTTT. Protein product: CASSLVVGDTEAFF. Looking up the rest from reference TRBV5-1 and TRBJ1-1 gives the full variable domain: KAGVTQTPRYLIKTRGQQVTLSCSPISGHRSVSWYQQTPGQGLQFLFEYFSETQRNKGNFPGRFSGRQFSNSRSEMNVSTLELGDSALYLCASSLVVGDTEAFFGQGTRLTVV.

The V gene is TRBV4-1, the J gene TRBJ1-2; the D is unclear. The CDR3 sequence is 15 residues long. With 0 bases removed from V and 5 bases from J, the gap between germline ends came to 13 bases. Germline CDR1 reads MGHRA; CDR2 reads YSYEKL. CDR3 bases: TGCGCCAGCAGCCAAGAGGGCGACGGTCGGTATGGCTACACCTTC. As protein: CASSQEGDGRYGYTF.

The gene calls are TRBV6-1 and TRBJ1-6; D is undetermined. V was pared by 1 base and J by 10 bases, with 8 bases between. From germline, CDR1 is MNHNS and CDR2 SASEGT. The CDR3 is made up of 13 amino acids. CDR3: CASSEGGGSPLHF. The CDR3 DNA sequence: TGTGCCAGCAGTGAAGGGGGAGGATCACCCCTCCACTTT.

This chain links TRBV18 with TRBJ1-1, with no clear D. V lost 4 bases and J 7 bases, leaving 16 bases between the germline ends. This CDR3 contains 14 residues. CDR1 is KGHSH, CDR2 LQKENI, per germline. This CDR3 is CASSLQFSNGEAFF. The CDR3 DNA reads TGTGCCAGCTCACTACAGTTCTCCAACGGTGAAGCTTTCTTT.

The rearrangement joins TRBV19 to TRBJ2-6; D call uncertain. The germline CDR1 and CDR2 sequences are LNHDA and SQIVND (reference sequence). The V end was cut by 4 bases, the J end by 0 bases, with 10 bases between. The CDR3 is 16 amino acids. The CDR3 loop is CASSTLRSSGANVLTF. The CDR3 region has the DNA TGTGCCAGTAGTACCCTCCGGAGCTCTGGGGCCAACGTCCTGACTTTC.

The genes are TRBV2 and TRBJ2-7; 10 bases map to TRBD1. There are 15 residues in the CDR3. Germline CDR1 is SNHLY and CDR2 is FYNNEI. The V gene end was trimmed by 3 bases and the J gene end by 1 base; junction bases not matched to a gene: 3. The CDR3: CASSDRDRGSYEQYF. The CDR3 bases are TGTGCCAGCAGTGACCGGGACAGGGGATCCTACGAGCAGTACTTC.

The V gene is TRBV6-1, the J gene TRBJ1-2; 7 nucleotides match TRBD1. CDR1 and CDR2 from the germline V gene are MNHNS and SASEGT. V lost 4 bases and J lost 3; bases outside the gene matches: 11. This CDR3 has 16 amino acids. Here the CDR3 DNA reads TGTGCCAGCAGTGCCAGGCAAGGGGGCGCCGACTATGGCTACACCTTC. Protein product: CASSARQGGADYGYTF.

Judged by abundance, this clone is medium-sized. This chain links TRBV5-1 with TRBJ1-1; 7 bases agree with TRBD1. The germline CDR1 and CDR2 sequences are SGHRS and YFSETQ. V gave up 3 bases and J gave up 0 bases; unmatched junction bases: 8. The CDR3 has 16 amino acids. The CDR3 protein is CASSSYRGSMNTEAFF. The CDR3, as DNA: TGCGCCAGCAGCTCATACAGGGGTTCTATGAACACTGAAGCTTTCTTT.

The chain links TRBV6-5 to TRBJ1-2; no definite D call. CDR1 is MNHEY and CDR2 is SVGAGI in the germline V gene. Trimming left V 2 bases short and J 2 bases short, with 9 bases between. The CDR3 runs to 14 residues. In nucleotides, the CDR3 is TGTGCCAGCAGTTACCTCGGGAAAAACTATGGCTACACCTTC. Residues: CASSYLGKNYGYTF.